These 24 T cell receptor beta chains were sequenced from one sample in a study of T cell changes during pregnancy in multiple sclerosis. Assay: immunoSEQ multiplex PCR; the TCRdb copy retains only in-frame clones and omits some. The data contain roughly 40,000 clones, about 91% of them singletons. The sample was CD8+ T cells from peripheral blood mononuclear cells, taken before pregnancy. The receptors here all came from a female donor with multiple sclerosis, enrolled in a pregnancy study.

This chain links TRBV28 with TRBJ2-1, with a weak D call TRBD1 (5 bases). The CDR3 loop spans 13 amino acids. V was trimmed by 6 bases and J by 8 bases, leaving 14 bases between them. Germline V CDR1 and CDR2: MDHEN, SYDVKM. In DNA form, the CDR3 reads TGTGCCAGCAGGCTGACAGATTCTTATGAGCAGTTCTTC. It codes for CASRLTDSYEQFF.

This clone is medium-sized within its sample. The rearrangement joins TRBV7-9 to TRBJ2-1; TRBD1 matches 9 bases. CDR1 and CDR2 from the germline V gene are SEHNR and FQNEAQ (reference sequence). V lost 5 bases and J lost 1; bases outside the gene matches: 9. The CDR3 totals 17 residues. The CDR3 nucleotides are TGTGCCAGCAGCCCCCGGACAGGGGAGACGTCCTACAATGAGCAGTTCTTC. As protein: CASSPRTGETSYNEQFF.

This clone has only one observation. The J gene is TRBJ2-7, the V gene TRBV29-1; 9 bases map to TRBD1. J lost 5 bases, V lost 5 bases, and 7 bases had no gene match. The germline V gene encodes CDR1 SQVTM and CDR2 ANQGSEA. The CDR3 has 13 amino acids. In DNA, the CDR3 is TGCAGCGTTTCGCGGACAGGGGTCGACGAGCAGTACTTC. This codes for CSVSRTGVDEQYF.

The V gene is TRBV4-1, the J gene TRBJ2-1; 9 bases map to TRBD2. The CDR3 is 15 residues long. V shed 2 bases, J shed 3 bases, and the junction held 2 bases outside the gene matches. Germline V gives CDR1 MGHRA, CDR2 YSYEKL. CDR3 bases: TGCGCCAGCAGCCAAATTAGCGGGAGCTACAATGAGCAGTTCTTC. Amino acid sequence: CASSQISGSYNEQFF.

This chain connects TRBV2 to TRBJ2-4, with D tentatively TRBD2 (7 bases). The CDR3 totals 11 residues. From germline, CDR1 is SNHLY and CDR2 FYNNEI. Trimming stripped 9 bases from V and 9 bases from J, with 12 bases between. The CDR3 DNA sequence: TGTGCCAGTAAAGGGGGGGGCATTCAGTACTTC. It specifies CASKGGGIQYF.

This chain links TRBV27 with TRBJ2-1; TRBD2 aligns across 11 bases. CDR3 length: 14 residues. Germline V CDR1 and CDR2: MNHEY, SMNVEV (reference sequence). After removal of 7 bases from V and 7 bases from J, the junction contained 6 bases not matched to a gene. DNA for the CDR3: TGTGCCAGCACCACTACTAGCGGGAGTAATGAGCAGTTCTTC. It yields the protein CASTTTSGSNEQFF.

CDR3 region: CASSVQGNLGYGYTF. DNA for the CDR3: TGTGCCAGCAGTGTCCAGGGGAACCTTGGCTATGGCTACACCTTC. V and J are TRBV2 and TRBJ1-2; D perhaps matches TRBD1 (6 bases). There are 15 residues in the CDR3. Trimming stripped 4 bases from V and 4 bases from J, with 16 bases between. Germline V lookup: CDR1 SNHLY, CDR2 FYNNEI.

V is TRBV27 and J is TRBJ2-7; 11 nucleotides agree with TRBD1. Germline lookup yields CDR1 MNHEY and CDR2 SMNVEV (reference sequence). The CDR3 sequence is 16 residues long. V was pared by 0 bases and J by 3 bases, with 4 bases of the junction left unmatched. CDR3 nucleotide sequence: TGTGCCAGCAGTTTATCAGGACAGGGGGCAAACTACGAGCAGTACTTC. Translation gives CASSLSGQGANYEQYF.

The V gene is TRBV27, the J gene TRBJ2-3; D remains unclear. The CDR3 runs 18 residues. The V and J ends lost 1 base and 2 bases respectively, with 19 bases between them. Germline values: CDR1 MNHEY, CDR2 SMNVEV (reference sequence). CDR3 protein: CASSLLREVPPHTDTQYF. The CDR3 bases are TGTGCCAGCAGTTTATTAAGAGAGGTCCCCCCACACACAGATACGCAGTATTTT.

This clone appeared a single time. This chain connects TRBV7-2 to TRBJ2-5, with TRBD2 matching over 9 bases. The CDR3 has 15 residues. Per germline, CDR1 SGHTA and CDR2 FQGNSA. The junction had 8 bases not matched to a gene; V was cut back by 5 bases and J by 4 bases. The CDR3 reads CASSLTSGGGETQYF. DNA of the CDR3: TGTGCCAGCAGCCTGACTAGCGGAGGGGGAGAGACCCAGTACTTC.

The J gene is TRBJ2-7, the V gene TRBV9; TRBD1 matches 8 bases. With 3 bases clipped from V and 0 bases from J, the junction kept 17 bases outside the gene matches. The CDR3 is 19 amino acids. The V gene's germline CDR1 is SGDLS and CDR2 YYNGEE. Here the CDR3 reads CASSDRKPLGQVDSYEQYF. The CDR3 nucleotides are TGTGCCAGCAGCGACCGAAAACCCCTGGGACAGGTAGACTCCTACGAGCAGTACTTC.

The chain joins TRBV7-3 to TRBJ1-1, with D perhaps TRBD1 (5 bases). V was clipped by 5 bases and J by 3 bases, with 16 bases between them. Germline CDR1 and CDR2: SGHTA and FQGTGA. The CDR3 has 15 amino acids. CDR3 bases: TGTGCCAGCAGCGGGGGGTCCGGGATGGACACTGAAGCTTTCTTT. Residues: CASSGGSGMDTEAFF.

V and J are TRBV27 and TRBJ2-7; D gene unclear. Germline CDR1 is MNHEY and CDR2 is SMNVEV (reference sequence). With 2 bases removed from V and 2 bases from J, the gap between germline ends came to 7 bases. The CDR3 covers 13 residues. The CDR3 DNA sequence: TGTGCCAGCAGTTTACACAGTGCCTACGAGCAGTACTTC. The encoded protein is CASSLHSAYEQYF.

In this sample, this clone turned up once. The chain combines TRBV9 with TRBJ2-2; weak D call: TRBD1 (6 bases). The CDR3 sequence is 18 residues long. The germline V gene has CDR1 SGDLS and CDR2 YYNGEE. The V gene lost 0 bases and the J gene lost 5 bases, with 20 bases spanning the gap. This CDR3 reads CASSVAVRQGRGTGELFF. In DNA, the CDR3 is TGTGCCAGCAGCGTAGCGGTTCGGCAGGGGAGAGGTACCGGGGAGCTGTTTTTT.

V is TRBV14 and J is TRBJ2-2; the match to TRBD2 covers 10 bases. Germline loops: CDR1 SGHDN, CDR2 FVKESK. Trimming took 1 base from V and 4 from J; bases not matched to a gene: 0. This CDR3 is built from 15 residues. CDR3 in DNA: TGTGCCAGCAGCCAAGGACTAGCGGGCACCGGGGAGCTGTTTTTT. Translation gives CASSQGLAGTGELFF. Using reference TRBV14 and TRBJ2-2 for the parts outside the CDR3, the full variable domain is EAGVTQFPSHSVIEKGQTVTLRCDPISGHDNLYWYRRVMGKEIKFLLHFVKESKQDESGMPNNRFLAERTGGTYSTLKVQPAELEDSGVYFCASSQGLAGTGELFFGEGSRLTVL.

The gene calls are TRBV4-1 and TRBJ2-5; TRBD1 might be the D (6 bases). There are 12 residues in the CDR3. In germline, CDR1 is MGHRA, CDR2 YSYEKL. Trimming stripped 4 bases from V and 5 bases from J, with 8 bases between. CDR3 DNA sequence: TGCGCCAGCAGCCCAGACAGGGAGACCCAGTACTTC. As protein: CASSPDRETQYF.

CDR3 nucleotides: TGTGCCAGCTCACCTCCAAAACTAGGGACAGCCATCTACGAGCAGTACTTC. This sequence encodes CASSPPKLGTAIYEQYF. V usage is TRBV18 and J usage is TRBJ2-7, with 7 positions matching TRBD1. The CDR3 spans 17 residues. Trimming at V came to 3 bases and at J to 3 bases, leaving 14 bases not matched to a gene. Germline assignment: CDR1 KGHSH and CDR2 LQKENI.

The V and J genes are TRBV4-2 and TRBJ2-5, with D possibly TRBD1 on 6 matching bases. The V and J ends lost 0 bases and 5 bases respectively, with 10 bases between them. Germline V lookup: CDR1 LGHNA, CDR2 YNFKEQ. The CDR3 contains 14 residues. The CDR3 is CASSQEWGPETQYF. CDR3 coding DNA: TGTGCCAGCAGCCAAGAATGGGGGCCGGAGACCCAGTACTTC.

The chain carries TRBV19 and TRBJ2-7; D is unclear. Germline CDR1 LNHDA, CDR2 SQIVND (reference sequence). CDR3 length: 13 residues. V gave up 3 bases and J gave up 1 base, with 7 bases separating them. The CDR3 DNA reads TGTGCCAGTAGTATGTACAGTTCCTACGAGCAGTACTTC. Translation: CASSMYSSYEQYF.

The CDR3 sequence is CASSIARQETQYF. CDR3 DNA: TGTGCCAGTAGTATAGCCAGGCAAGAGACCCAGTACTTC. The chain uses TRBV19 and TRBJ2-5; unclear D gene. The V gene's germline CDR1 is LNHDA and CDR2 SQIVND (reference sequence). The CDR3 loop spans 13 amino acids. Trimming pared 1 base from V and 2 bases from J, leaving 5 bases between.

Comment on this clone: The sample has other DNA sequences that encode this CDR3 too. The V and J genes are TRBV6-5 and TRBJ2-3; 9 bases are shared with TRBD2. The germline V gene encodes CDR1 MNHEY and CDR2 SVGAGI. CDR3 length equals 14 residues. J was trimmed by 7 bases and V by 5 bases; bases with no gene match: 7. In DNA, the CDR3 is TGTGCCAGCAGTCCGGGACTAGCAGTTAATACGCAGTATTTT. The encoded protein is CASSPGLAVNTQYF.

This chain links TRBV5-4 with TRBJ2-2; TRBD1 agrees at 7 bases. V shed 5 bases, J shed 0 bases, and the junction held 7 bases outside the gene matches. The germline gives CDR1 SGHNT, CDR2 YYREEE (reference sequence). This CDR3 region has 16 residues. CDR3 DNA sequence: TGTGCCAGCAGGTCCGACGGGACAGCGAACACCGGGGAGCTGTTTTTT. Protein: CASRSDGTANTGELFF.

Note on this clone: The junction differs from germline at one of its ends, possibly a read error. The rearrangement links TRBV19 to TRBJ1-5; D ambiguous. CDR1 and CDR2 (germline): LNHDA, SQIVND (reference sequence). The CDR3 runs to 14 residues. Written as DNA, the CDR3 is TGTGCCAGTAAAGTAAGGCAGGATCATCAACCCCAGCATTTT. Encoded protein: CASKVRQDHQPQHF.

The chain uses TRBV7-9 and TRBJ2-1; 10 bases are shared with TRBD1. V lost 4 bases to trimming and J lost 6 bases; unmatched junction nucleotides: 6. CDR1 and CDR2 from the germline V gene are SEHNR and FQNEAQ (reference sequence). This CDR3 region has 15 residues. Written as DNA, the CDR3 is TGTGCCAGCAGCTCTGACAGGGGGCGAGGCAATGAGCAGTTCTTC. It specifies CASSSDRGRGNEQFF.